The clone carrying this TCR beta chain was counted a single time. TCRdb redid the calling of the 5' RACE reads with MiXCR, one entry per CDR3 protein. In the table there are about 14,000 distinct CDR3 sequences, 10% of which are singletons. Time point here: sample taken at primary tumor resection. Unsorted samples of tumor, nontumor lung or frozen PBMC had their whole RNA sequenced. This sample is part of a study of spatial heterogeneity in lung cancer. The CDR3 has 16 residues. Trimming stripped 5 bases from V and 2 bases from J, with 16 bases between. Germline V gives CDR1 SGHAT, CDR2 FQNNGV. This specimen was PBMCs, taken at surgery. This sequence joins TRBV11-2 and TRBJ2-1; maybe TRBD2 (6 bases). This clonotype was obtained from a male donor with early-stage non-small cell lung cancer. The CDR3 protein is CASSTPSPGAYNEQFF. The DNA for the CDR3 is TGTGCCAGCAGCACCCCCTCACCGGGAGCCTACAATGAGCAGTTCTTC.